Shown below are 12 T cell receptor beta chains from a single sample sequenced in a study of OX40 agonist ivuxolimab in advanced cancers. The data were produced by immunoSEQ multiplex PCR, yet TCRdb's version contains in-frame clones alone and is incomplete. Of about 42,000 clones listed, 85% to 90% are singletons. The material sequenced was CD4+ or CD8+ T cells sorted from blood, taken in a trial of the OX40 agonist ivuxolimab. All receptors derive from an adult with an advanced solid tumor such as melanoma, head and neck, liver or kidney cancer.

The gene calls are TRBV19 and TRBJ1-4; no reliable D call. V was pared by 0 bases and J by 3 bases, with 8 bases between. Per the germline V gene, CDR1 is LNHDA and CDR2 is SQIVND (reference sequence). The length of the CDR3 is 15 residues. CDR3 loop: CASSIEGWPNEKLFF. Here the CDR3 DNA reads TGTGCCAGTAGTATAGAGGGGTGGCCTAATGAAAAACTGTTTTTT.

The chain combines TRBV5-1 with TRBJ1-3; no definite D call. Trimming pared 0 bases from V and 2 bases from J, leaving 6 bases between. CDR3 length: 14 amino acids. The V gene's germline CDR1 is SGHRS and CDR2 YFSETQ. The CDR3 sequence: CASSLDSTGNTIYF. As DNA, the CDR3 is TGCGCCAGCAGCTTGGACAGTACTGGAAACACCATATATTTT.

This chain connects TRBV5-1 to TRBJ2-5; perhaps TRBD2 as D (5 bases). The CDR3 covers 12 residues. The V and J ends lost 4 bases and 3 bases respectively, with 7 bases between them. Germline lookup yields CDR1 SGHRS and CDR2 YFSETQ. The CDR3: CASSPGKETQYF. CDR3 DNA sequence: TGCGCCAGCAGCCCCGGGAAAGAGACCCAGTACTTC.

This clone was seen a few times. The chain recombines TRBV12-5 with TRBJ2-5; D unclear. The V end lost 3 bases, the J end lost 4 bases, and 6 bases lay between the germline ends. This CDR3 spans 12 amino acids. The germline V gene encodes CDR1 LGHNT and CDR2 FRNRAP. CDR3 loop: CASGFGRETQYF. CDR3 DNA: TGTGCTAGTGGTTTTGGTAGAGAGACCCAGTACTTC.

The CDR3 nucleotides are TGTGCCAGCAGCCCCGGGACAGGGGCTAACTATGGCTACACCTTC. It specifies CASSPGTGANYGYTF. The genes are TRBV7-8 and TRBJ1-2; 10 bases match TRBD1. The CDR3 runs 15 residues. Germline assignment: CDR1 SGHVS and CDR2 FQNEAQ. V dropped 5 bases and J dropped 0; count of bases not matched to a gene: 3.

CDR3 coding DNA: TGTGCCAGCAGTTCCGGGACACATAATGGCTACACCTTC. Its translation is CASSSGTHNGYTF. The J gene is TRBJ1-2, the V gene TRBV28; D might be TRBD1 (6 bases). The CDR3 covers 13 residues. Germline CDR1 is MDHEN and CDR2 is SYDVKM. Trimming took 4 bases from V and 6 from J, leaving 12 bases between them.

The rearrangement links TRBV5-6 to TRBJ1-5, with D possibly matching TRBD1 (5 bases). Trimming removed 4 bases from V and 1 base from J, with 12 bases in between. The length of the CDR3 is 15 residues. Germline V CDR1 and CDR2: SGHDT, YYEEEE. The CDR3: CASSKTARSNQPQHF. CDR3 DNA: TGTGCCAGCAGCAAGACAGCTCGGAGCAATCAGCCCCAGCATTTT.

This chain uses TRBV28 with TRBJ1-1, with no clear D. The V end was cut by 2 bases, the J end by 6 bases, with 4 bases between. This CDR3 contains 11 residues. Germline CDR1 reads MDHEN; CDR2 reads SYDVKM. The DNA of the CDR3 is TGTGCCAGCAGTTTAGGGGCTGAAGCTTTCTTT. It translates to CASSLGAEAFF. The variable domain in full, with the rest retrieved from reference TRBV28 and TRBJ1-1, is DVKVTQSSRYLVKRTGEKVFLECVQDMDHENMFWYRQDPGLGLRLIYFSYDVKMKEKGDIPEGYSVSREKKERFSLILESASTNQTSMYLCASSLGAEAFFGQGTRLTVV.

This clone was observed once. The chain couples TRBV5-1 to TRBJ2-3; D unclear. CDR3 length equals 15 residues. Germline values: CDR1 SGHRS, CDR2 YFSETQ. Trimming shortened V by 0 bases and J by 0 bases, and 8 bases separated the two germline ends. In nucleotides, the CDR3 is TGCGCCAGCAGCTTGGGCGGTGCTAGCACAGATACGCAGTATTTT. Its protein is CASSLGGASTDTQYF. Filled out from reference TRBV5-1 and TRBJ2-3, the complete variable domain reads KAGVTQTPRYLIKTRGQQVTLSCSPISGHRSVSWYQQTPGQGLQFLFEYFSETQRNKGNFPGRFSGRQFSNSRSEMNVSTLELGDSALYLCASSLGGASTDTQYFGPGTRLTVL.

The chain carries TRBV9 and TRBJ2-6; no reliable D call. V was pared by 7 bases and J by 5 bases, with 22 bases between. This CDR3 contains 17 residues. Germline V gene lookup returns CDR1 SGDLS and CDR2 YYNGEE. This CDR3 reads CASRLVYKQSRANVLTF. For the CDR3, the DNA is TGTGCCAGCCGCCTAGTGTACAAACAAAGTCGGGCCAACGTCCTGACTTTC. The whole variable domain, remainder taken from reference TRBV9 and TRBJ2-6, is DSGVTQTPKHLITATGQRVTLRCSPRSGDLSVYWYQQSLDQGLQFLIQYYNGEERAKGNILERFSAQQFPDLHSELNLSSLELGDSALYFCASRLVYKQSRANVLTFGAGSRLTVL.

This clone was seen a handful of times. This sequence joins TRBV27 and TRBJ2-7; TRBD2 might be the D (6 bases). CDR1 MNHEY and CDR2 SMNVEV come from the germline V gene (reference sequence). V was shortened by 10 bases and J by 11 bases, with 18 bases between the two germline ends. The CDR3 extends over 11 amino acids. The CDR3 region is CATSGVRAKYF. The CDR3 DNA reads TGTGCCACCTCGGGAGTCCGAGCGAAGTACTTC.

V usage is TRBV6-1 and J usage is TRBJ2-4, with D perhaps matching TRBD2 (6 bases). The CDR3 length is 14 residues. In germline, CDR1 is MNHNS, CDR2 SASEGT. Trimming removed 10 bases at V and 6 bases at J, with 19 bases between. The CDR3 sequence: CATTGEMQINIQYF. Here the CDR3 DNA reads TGTGCCACCACGGGGGAAATGCAAATAAACATTCAGTACTTC.